This TCR beta chain derives from a study of blood T cell repertoires in COVID-19. About the study: Specimens from acute and convalescent COVID-19 originated in the United States, Italy and Spain. Sample material is recorded as cDNA or gDNA derived from T cells, B-cell-depleted T cells, or PBMCs.

In the source study's methods: From reference gene primer amplification, estimates of nucleated cell counts were derived. The method was immunoSEQ multiplex PCR; TCRdb's version includes in-frame clones alone and lacks a portion of them. The V and J calls and clone size are taken from that table; D and trimming were inferred from the DNA. This table holds 220,000 or so clones, 65% to 85% found once. Trimming shortened V by 5 bases and J by 2 bases, and 16 bases separated the two germline ends. Per the germline V gene, CDR1 is LNHDA and CDR2 is SQIVND (reference sequence). The CDR3 is made up of 15 amino acids.

The rearrangement links TRBV19 to TRBJ2-7; maybe TRBD2 (6 bases). The source material was peripheral blood. The clonotype was recovered from a woman under 40 who had recovered from COVID-19. The CDR3 coding sequence is TGTGCCAGTAGTGTTCTAGCGACGGGGGCCTACGAGCAGTACTTC. Translating it yields CASSVLATGAYEQYF.